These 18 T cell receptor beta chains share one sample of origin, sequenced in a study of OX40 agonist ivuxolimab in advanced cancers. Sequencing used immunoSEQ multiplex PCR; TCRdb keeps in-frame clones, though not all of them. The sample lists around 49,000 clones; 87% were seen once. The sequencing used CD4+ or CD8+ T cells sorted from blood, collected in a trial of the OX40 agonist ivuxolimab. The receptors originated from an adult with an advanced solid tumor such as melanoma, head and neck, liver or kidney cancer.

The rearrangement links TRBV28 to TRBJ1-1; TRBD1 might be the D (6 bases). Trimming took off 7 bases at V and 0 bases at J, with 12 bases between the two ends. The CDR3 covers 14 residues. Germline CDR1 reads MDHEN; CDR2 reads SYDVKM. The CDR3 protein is CASKAGDMNTEAFF. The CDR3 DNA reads TGTGCCAGCAAAGCAGGGGACATGAACACTGAAGCTTTCTTT.

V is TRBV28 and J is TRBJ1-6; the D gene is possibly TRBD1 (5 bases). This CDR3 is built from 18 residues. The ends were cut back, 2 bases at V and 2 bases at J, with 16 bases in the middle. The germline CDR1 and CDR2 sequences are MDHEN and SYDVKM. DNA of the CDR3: TGTGCCAGCAGTTTAACCAAACGGGGGTCCCCCTATAATTCACCCCTCCACTTT. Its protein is CASSLTKRGSPYNSPLHF.

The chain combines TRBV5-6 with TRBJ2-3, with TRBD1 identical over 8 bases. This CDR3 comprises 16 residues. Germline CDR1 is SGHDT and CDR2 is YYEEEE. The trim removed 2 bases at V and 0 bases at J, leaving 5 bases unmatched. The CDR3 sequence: CASSFAGGYSTDTQYF. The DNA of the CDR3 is TGTGCCAGCAGCTTCGCAGGGGGCTATAGCACAGATACGCAGTATTTT.

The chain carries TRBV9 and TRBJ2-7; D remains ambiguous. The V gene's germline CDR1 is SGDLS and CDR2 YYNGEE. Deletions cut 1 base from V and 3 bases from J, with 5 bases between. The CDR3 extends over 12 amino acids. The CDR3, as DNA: TGTGCCAGCAGCGTAAATAGCTACGAGCAGTACTTC. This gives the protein CASSVNSYEQYF.

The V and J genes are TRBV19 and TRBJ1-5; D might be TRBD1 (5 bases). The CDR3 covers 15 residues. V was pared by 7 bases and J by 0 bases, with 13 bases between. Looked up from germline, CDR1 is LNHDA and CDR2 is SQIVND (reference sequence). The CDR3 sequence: CASMEGWISNQPQHF. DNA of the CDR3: TGTGCCAGTATGGAGGGGTGGATTAGCAATCAGCCCCAGCATTTT.

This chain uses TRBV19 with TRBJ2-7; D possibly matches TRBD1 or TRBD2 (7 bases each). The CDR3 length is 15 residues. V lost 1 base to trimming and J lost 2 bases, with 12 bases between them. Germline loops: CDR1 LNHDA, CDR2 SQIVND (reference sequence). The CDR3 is CASSIGEGAPYEQYF. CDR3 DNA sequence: TGTGCCAGTAGTATAGGGGAGGGGGCCCCCTACGAGCAGTACTTC.

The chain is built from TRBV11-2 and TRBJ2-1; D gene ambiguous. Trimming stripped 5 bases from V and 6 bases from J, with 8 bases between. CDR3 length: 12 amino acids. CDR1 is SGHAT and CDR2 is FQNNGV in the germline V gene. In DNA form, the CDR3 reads TGTGCCAGCAGCCTCGACTCCAATGAGCAGTTCTTC. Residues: CASSLDSNEQFF.

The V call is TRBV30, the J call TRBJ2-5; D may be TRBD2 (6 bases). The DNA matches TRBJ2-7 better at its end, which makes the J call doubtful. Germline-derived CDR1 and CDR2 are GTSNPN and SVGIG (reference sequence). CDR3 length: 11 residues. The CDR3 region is CAWTGGYEQYF. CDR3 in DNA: TGTGCCTGGACCGGGGGCTACGAGCAGTACTTC.

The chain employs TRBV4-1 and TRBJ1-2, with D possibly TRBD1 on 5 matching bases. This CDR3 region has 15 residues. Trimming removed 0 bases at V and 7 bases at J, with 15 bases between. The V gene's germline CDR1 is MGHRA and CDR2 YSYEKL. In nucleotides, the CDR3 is TGCGCCAGCAGCCAAGATAACGGGGGACTATCTGGCTACACCTTC. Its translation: CASSQDNGGLSGYTF.

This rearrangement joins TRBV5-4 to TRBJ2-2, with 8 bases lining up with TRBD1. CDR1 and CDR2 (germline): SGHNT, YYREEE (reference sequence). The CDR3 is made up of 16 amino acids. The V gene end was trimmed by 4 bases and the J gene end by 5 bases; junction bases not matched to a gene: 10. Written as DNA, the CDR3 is TGTGCCAGCAGCCCACGAGACAGGACAGGGACCGGGGAGCTGTTTTTT. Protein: CASSPRDRTGTGELFF. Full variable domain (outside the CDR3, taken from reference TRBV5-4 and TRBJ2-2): ETGVTQSPTHLIKTRGQQVTLRCSSQSGHNTVSWYQQALGQGPQFIFQYYREEENGRGNFPPRFSGLQFPNYSSELNVNALELDDSALYLCASSPRDRTGTGELFFGEGSRLTVL.

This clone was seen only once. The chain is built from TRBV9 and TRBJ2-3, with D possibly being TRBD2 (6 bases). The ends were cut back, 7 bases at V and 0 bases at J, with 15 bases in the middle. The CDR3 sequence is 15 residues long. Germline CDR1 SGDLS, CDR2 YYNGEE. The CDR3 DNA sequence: TGTGCCAGCCAGATGGGCGGGGCCAGCACAGATACGCAGTATTTT. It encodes CASQMGGASTDTQYF.

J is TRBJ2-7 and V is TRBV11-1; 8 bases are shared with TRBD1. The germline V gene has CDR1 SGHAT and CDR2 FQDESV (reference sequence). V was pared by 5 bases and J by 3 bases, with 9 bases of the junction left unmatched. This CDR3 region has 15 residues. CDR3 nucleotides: TGTGCCAGCAGCCTTCGGGACAGGCCTTTCTACGAGCAGTACTTC. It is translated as CASSLRDRPFYEQYF. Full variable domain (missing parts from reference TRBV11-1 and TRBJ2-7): EAEVAQSPRYKITEKSQAVAFWCDPISGHATLYWYRQILGQGPELLVQFQDESVVDDSQLPKDRFSAERLKGVDSTLKIQPAELGDSAMYLCASSLRDRPFYEQYFGPGTRLTVT.

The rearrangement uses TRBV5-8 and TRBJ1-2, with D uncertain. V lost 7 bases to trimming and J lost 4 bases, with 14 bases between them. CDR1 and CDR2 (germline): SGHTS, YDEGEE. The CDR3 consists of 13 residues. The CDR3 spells CASLEKGAYGYTF. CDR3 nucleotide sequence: TGTGCCAGCCTGGAGAAAGGCGCCTATGGCTACACCTTC.

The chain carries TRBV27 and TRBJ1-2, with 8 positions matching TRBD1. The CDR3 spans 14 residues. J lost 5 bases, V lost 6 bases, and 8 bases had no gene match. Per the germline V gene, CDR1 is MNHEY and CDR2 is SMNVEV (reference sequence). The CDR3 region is CASSYGTGGYGYTF. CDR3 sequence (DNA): TGTGCCAGCAGCTACGGGACAGGAGGTTATGGCTACACCTTC.

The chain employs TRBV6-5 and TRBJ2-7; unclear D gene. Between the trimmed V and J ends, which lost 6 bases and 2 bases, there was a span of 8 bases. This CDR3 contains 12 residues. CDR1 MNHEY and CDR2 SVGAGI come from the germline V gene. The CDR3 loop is CASSYVPYEQYF. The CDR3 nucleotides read TGTGCCAGCAGCTACGTCCCCTACGAGCAGTACTTC.

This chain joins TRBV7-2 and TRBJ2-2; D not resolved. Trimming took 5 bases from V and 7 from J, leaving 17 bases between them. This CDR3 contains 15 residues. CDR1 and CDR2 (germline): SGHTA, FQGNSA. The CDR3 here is CASSLIVGLGGELFF. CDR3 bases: TGTGCCAGCAGCCTCATCGTCGGTTTGGGCGGGGAGCTGTTTTTT.

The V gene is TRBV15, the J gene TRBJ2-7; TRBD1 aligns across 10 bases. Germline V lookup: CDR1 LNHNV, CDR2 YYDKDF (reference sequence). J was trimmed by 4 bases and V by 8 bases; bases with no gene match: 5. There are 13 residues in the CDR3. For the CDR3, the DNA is TGTGCCACCTCACCGGGACAGGGGTACGAGCAGTACTTC. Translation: CATSPGQGYEQYF.

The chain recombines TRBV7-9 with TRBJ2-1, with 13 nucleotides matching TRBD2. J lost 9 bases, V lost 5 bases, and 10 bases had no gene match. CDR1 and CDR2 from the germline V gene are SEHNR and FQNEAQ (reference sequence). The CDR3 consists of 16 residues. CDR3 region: CASSRETSGGAAEQFF. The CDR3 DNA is TGTGCCAGCAGCCGCGAAACTAGCGGGGGGGCGGCTGAGCAGTTCTTC.